This section outlines one TCR beta chain sequence together with its context. The sample originates from a study of T-cell reconstitution after alpha-beta-depleted transplantation in children. Unique molecular identifiers tagged the TCRbeta library. TCRdb re-derived calls from the PCR reads in MiXCR, one entry per CDR3 protein. This table holds about 360,000 distinct CDR3 sequences, 10% to 15% found once. Unmatched junction bases numbered 3, after V lost 0 bases and J lost 6 bases. The V gene's germline CDR1 is SGHRS and CDR2 YFSETQ. The CDR3 runs 15 residues. This receptor was identified in a human donor who donated a stem cell graft to a child with Fanconi anemia. The specimen comprised PBMCs, sampled from the stem cell graft. The chain carries TRBV5-1 and TRBJ1-6; 7 bases map to TRBD1. CDR3 region: CASSLEGASNSPLHF. CDR3 DNA: TGCGCCAGCAGCTTGGAGGGGGCTAGTAATTCACCCCTCCACTTT.